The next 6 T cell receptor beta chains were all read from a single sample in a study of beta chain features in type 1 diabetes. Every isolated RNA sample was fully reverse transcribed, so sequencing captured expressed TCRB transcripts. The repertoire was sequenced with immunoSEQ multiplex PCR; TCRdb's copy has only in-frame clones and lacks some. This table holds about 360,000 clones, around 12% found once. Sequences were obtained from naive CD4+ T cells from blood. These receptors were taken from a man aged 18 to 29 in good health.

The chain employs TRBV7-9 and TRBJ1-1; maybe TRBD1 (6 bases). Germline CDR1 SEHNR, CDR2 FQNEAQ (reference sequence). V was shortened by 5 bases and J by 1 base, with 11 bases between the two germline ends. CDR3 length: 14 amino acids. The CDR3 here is CASSQQGGNTEAFF. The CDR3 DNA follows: TGTGCCAGCAGCCAACAGGGTGGGAACACTGAAGCTTTCTTT.

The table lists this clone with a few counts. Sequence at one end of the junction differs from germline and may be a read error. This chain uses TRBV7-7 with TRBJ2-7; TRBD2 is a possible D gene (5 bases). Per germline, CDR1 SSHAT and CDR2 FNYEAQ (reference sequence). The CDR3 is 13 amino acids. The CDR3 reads CASSLREGYEQYF. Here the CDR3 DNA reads TGTGCTAGCAGCTTACGTGAGGGCTACGAGCAGTACTTC.

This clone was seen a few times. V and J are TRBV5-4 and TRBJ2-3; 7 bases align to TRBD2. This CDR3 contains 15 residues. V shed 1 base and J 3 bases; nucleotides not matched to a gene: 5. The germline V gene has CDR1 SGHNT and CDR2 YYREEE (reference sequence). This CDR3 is CASSLIGRRTDTQYF. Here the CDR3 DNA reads TGTGCCAGCAGCTTGATCGGGAGGAGGACAGATACGCAGTATTTT.

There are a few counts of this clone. Written as DNA, the CDR3 is TGCGCCAGCAGCCTCGGACAGGGTTTGGGAATATACGAGCAGTACTTC. Encoded protein: CASSLGQGLGIYEQYF. The chain joins TRBV5-1 to TRBJ2-7; TRBD1 aligns across 8 bases. The CDR3 length is 16 residues. V lost 4 bases to trimming and J lost 4 bases; unmatched junction nucleotides: 13. The germline V gene has CDR1 SGHRS and CDR2 YFSETQ.

Here the CDR3 reads CASGRLAGVDTQYF. CDR3 DNA sequence: TGCGCCAGCGGAAGACTAGCGGGAGTGGATACGCAGTATTTT. This chain uses TRBV4-1 with TRBJ2-3, with 12 nucleotides matching TRBD2. V lost 8 bases and J lost 6; bases outside the gene matches: 6. The CDR3 sequence is 14 residues long. Germline V gives CDR1 MGHRA, CDR2 YSYEKL.

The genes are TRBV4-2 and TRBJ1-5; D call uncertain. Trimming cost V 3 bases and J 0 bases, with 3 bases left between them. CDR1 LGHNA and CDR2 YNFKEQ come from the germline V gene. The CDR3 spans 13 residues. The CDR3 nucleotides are TGTGCCAGCAGCCATAATAGCAATCAGCCCCAGCATTTT. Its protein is CASSHNSNQPQHF.